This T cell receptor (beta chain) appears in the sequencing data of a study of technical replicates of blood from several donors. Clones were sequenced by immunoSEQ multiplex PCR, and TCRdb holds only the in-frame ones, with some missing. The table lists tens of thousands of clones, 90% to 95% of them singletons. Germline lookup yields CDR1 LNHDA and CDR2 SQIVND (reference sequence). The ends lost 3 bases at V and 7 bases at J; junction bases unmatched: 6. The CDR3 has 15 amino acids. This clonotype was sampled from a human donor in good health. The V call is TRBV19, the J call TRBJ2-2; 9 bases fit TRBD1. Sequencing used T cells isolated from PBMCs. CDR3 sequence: CASSIPTGGSGELFF. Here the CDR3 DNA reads TGTGCCAGTAGTATCCCGACAGGGGGTAGCGGGGAGCTGTTTTTT.